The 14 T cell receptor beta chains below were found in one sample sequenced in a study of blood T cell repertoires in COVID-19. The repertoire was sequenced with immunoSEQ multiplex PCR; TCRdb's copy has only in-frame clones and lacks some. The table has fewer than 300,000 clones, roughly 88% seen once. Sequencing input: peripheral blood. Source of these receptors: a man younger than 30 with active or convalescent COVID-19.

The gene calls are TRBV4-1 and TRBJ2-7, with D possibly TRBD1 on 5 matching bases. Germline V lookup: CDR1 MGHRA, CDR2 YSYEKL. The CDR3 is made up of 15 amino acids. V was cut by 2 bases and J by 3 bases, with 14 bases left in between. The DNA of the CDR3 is TGCGCCAGCAGCCAATTAGTCGGCAGGGTCTACGAGCAGTACTTC. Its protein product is CASSQLVGRVYEQYF.

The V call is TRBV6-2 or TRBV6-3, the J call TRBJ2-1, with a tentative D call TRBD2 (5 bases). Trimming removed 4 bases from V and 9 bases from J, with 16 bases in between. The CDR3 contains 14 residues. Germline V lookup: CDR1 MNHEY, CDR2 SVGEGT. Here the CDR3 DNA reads TGTGCCAGCAGTTCTGTCGGGGTCGCCGGTGAGCAGTTCTTC. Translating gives CASSSVGVAGEQFF.

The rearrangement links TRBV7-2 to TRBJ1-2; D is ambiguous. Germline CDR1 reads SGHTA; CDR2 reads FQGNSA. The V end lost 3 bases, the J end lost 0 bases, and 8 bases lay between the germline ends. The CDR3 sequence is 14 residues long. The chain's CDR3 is CASSLPGANYGYTF. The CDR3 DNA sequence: TGTGCCAGCAGCTTGCCGGGAGCTAACTATGGCTACACCTTC.

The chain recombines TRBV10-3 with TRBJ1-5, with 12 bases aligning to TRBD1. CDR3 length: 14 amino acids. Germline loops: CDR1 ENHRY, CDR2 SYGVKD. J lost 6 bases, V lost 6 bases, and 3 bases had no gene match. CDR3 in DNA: TGTGCCATCAGCCAGGGACAGGGGGCTCAGCCCCAGCATTTT. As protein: CAISQGQGAQPQHF.

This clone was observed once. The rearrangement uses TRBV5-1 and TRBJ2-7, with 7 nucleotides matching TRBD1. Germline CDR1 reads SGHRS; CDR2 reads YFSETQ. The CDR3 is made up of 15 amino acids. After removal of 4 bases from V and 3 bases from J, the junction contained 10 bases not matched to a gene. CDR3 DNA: TGCGCCAGCAGCCCTTCCCCGGACAGGTTCTACGAGCAGTACTTC. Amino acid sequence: CASSPSPDRFYEQYF.

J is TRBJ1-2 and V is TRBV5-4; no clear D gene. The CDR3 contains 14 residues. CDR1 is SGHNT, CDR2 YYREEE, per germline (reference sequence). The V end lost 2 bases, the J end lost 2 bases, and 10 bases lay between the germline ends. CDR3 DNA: TGTGCCAGCAGCTTTGGAGGGATAAACTATGGCTACACCTTC. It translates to CASSFGGINYGYTF. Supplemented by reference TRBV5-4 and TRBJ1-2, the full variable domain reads ETGVTQSPTHLIKTRGQQVTLRCSSQSGHNTVSWYQQALGQGPQFIFQYYREEENGRGNFPPRFSGLQFPNYSSELNVNALELDDSALYLCASSFGGINYGYTFGSGTRLTVV.

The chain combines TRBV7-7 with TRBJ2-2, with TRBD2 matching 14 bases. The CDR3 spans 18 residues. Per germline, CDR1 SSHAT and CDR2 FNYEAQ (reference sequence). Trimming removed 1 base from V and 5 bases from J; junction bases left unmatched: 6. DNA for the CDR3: TGTGCCAGCAGCTTAGAGCACGGGACTAGCGGGGGTACCGGGGAGCTGTTTTTT. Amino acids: CASSLEHGTSGGTGELFF.

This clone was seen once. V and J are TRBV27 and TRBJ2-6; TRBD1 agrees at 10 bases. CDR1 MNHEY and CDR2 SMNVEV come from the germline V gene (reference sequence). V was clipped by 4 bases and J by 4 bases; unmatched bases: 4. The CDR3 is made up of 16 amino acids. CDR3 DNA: TGTGCCAGCAGTTCCGGGACAGGGGTCGGGGCCAACGTCCTGACTTTC. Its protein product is CASSSGTGVGANVLTF.

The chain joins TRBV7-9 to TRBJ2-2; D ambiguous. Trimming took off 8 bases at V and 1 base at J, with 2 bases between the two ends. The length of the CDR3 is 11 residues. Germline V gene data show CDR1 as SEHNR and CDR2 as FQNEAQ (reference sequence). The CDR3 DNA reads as TGTGCCAGCCAGAACACCGGGGAGCTGTTTTTT. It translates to CASQNTGELFF.

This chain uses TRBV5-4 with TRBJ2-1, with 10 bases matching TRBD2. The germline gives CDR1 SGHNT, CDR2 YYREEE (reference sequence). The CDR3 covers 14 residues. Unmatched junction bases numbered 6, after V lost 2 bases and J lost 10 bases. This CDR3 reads CASSFSGGAMEQFF. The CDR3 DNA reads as TGTGCCAGCAGCTTCAGCGGGGGGGCCATGGAGCAGTTCTTC.

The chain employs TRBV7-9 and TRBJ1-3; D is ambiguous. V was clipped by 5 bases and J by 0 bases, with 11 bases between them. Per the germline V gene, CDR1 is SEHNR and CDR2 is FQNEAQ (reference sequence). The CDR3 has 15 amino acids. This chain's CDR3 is CASSPMPSSGNTIYF. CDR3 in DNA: TGTGCCAGCAGCCCTATGCCGAGCTCTGGAAACACCATATATTTT.

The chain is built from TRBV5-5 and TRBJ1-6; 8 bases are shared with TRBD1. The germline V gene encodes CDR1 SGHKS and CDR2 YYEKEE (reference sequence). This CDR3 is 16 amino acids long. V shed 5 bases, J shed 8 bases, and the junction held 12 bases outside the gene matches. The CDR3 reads CASSAGTGMGDSPLHF. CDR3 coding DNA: TGTGCCAGCAGTGCCGGGACAGGTATGGGTGATTCACCCCTCCACTTT.

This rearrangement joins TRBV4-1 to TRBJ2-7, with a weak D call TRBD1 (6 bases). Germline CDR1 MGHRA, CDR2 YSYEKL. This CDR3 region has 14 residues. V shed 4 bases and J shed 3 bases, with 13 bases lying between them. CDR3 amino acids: CASSPNTQGYEQYF. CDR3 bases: TGCGCCAGCAGCCCGAACACACAGGGCTACGAGCAGTACTTC.

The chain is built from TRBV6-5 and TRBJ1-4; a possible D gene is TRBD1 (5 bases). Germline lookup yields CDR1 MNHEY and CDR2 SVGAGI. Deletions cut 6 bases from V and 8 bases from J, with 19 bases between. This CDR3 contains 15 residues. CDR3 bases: TGTGCCAGCAGATCCGGGGGGGGTATTTTGGAAAAACTGTTTTTT. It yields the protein CASRSGGGILEKLFF.